This TCR beta chain originates from a study of cytomegalovirus exposure and HLA in healthy donors. Study background: About 85 million unique TCRs from HLA-typed donors were held in an early release of data.

Overall study findings and caveats: A later analysis associated approximately 17,000 TCR beta sequences with HLA alleles at a 0.05 false discovery rate. CMV serostatus was the only immune exposure information that was available.

13 Jbeta primers and 60 Vbeta primers were used for the PCR. TCRdb's copy holds only in-frame clones and misses some; the assay was immunoSEQ multiplex PCR. This listing includes under 200,000 clones. Per the germline V gene, CDR1 is SGHNT and CDR2 is YENEEA. The CDR3 totals 14 residues. V was pared by 5 bases and J by 0 bases, with 10 bases between. To note about this clone: Its antigen is as yet unknown.

This sequence originates from a young man in good health and CMV-seronegative. J is TRBJ1-1 and V is TRBV11-3, with D unclear. The sample taken for sequencing was PBMCs. CDR3 in DNA: TGTGCCAGCAGCCCTTCCTTCCTGAACACTGAAGCTTTCTTT. This translates into CASSPSFLNTEAFF. Complete variable domain (other parts from reference TRBV11-3 and TRBJ1-1): EAGVVQSPRYKIIEKKQPVAFWCNPISGHNTLYWYLQNLGQGPELLIRYENEEAVDDSQLPKDRFSAERLKGVDSTLKIQPAELGDSAVYLCASSPSFLNTEAFFGQGTRLTVV.